The next 16 T cell receptor beta chains were all read from a single sample in a study of control samples from healthy donors and cancer patients. TCRdb's table, derived via immunoSEQ multiplex PCR, lists solely in-frame clones and lacks some. The repertoire holds tens of thousands of clones, with roughly 91% as singletons. Material: PBMCs. The receptors shown here come from a man aged 45 to 65 with lung cancer.

The chain has TRBV29-1 and TRBJ1-1; D is undetermined. V dropped 5 bases and J dropped 3 bases, with 13 bases sitting between them. The germline V gene has CDR1 SQVTM and CDR2 ANQGSEA. The CDR3 length is 13 residues. The chain's CDR3 is CSVRWALDTEAFF. Written as DNA, the CDR3 is TGCAGCGTTCGATGGGCCCTGGACACTGAAGCTTTCTTT.

The chain recombines TRBV12-3 or TRBV12-4 with TRBJ1-5; TRBD1 matches at 7 bases. This CDR3 has 13 amino acids. V dropped 6 bases and J dropped 4; count of bases not matched to a gene: 3. CDR3 sequence (DNA): TGTGCCAGCAGACTGGGACAGAATCAGCCCCAGCATTTT. As protein: CASRLGQNQPQHF.

This chain uses TRBV23-1 with TRBJ2-3, with TRBD2 as a possible D gene (7 bases). TRBV23-1 is recorded as an ORF, its role being uncertain. This CDR3 is built from 14 residues. V lost 2 bases and J lost 4, with 10 bases in between. The DNA of the CDR3 is TGCGCCAGCAGTCAAAGGGGGGGCCCAGATACGCAGTATTTT. Its translation: CASSQRGGPDTQYF.

This chain links TRBV2 with TRBJ1-5; 11 nucleotides agree with TRBD1. J lost 6 bases, V lost 6 bases, and 7 bases had no gene match. Germline V lookup: CDR1 SNHLY, CDR2 FYNNEI. This CDR3 has 15 residues. CDR3: CASRGQGAAGQPQHF. CDR3 DNA: TGTGCCAGCAGAGGACAGGGGGCCGCAGGTCAGCCCCAGCATTTT.

The chain links TRBV24-1 to TRBJ2-3; TRBD2 is a possible D gene (5 bases). The CDR3 runs 16 residues. Germline values: CDR1 KGHDR, CDR2 SFDVKD. Between the trimmed V and J ends, which lost 1 base and 2 bases, there was a span of 12 bases. CDR3 sequence (DNA): TGTGCCACCAGTGATTTTACAGCGGCCTCCACAGATACGCAGTATTTT. Residues: CATSDFTAASTDTQYF.

The gene calls are TRBV10-2 and TRBJ1-1; weak D call: TRBD1 (6 bases). CDR1 WSHSY and CDR2 SAAADI come from the germline V gene. Trimming stripped 8 bases from V and 4 bases from J, with 14 bases between. The CDR3 has 13 residues. CDR3: CASRGQPTTEAFF. CDR3 sequence (DNA): TGCGCCAGCCGGGGACAACCGACCACTGAAGCTTTCTTT.

This rearrangement joins TRBV28 to TRBJ1-3; D gene uncertain. Germline CDR1 reads MDHEN; CDR2 reads SYDVKM. This CDR3 is 13 amino acids long. V was cut by 3 bases and J by 3 bases, with 6 bases left in between. CDR3 nucleotides: TGTGCCAGCAGTTTGTACAGTGGAAACACCATATATTTT. Its protein is CASSLYSGNTIYF. The full variable domain, its missing parts supplied by reference TRBV28 and TRBJ1-3, is DVKVTQSSRYLVKRTGEKVFLECVQDMDHENMFWYRQDPGLGLRLIYFSYDVKMKEKGDIPEGYSVSREKKERFSLILESASTNQTSMYLCASSLYSGNTIYFGEGSWLTVV.

Only one count was recorded for this clone. CDR3 amino acids: CASSLGTGTTYEQYF. CDR3 DNA: TGTGCCAGCTCACTTGGGACAGGCACGACCTACGAGCAGTACTTC. The chain is built from TRBV18 and TRBJ2-7; 8 bases align to TRBD1. Losses at the gene ends were 4 bases for V and 2 bases for J; bases not matched to a gene: 7. The CDR3 is made up of 15 amino acids. Germline V gene data show CDR1 as KGHSH and CDR2 as LQKENI.

The chain combines TRBV6-5 with TRBJ2-7; 11 nucleotides agree with TRBD1. CDR3 length equals 14 residues. Germline CDR1 is MNHEY and CDR2 is SVGAGI. V gave up 6 bases and J gave up 2 bases; unmatched junction bases: 3. The CDR3 is CASSGTGGTYEQYF. CDR3 DNA: TGTGCCAGCAGCGGGACAGGGGGAACCTACGAGCAGTACTTC.

The rearrangement joins TRBV6-2 or TRBV6-3 to TRBJ2-7, with D possibly matching TRBD1 (5 bases). Germline lookup yields CDR1 MNHEY and CDR2 SVGEGT. CDR3 length: 13 amino acids. Trimming removed 7 bases at V and 6 bases at J, with 16 bases between. CDR3 amino acids: CASTPVGQGEQYF. The CDR3 DNA is TGTGCCAGCACCCCCGTGGGGCAGGGCGAGCAGTACTTC.

The chain links TRBV7-2 to TRBJ2-6; D not resolved. The CDR3 is 15 residues long. Germline lookup yields CDR1 SGHTA and CDR2 FQGNSA. Trimming removed 3 bases at V and 0 bases at J, with 6 bases between. CDR3 coding DNA: TGTGCCAGCAGCTTCGGTCCCTCTGGGGCCAACGTCCTGACTTTC. This gives the protein CASSFGPSGANVLTF.

The chain links TRBV5-6 to TRBJ2-7; 13 bases line up with TRBD2. The trim removed 4 bases at V and 2 bases at J, leaving 15 bases unmatched. The V gene's germline CDR1 is SGHDT and CDR2 YYEEEE. There are 19 residues in the CDR3. CDR3 bases: TGTGCCAGCAGCGCATTCGGACTAGCGGGGGCCCCTATAACCTACGAGCAGTACTTC. As protein: CASSAFGLAGAPITYEQYF.

The rearrangement links TRBV25-1 to TRBJ1-1, with D possibly matching TRBD1 (5 bases). This CDR3 spans 12 amino acids. V lost 3 bases, J lost 6 bases, and 8 bases lay in between. Germline CDR1 is MGHDK and CDR2 is SYGVNS. CDR3 coding DNA: TGTGCCAGCAGTGACTCGACAGCTGAAGCTTTCTTT. This translates into CASSDSTAEAFF.

The J gene is TRBJ2-2, the V gene TRBV7-8, with D perhaps assigned TRBD1 or TRBD2 (5 bases each). Germline CDR1 and CDR2: SGHVS and FQNEAQ. The CDR3 has 20 amino acids. V shed 4 bases and J shed 0 bases, with 24 bases lying between them. In nucleotides, the CDR3 is TGTGCCAGCAGCTCATCACGGGACGCCAGGATTATGGCGAACACCGGGGAGCTGTTTTTT. This translates into CASSSSRDARIMANTGELFF.

The V and J genes are TRBV7-2 and TRBJ1-1; the match to TRBD1 covers 10 bases. Germline V lookup: CDR1 SGHTA, CDR2 FQGNSA. V lost 6 bases and J lost 5; bases outside the gene matches: 9. The CDR3 is 15 residues long. Here the CDR3 DNA reads TGTGCCAGCAGTCGTACCTCGGACAGGGGGACTGAAGCTTTCTTT. It yields the protein CASSRTSDRGTEAFF.

The V call is TRBV5-1, the J call TRBJ2-1; 9 bases are a match to TRBD1. V dropped 2 bases and J dropped 5; count of bases not matched to a gene: 5. The germline V gene has CDR1 SGHRS and CDR2 YFSETQ. The CDR3 is 15 amino acids. CDR3 nucleotide sequence: TGCGCCAGCAGCTTAACAGGGGGCTTAAACAATGAGCAGTTCTTC. Its protein is CASSLTGGLNNEQFF.